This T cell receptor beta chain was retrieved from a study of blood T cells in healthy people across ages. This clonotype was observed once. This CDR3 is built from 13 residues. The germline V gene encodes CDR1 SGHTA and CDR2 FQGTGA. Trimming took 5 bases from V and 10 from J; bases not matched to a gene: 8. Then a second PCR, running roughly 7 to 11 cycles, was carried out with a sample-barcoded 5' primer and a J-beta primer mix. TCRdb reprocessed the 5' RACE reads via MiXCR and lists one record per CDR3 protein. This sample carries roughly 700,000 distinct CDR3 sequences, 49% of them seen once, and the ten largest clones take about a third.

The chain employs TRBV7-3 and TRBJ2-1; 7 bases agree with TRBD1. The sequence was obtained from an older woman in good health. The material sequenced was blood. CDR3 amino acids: CASSTRGGGEQFF. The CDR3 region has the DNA TGTGCCAGCAGCACCCGAGGGGGCGGAGAGCAGTTCTTC.